This T cell receptor (beta chain) comes out of a study of beta chain features in type 1 diabetes. This clone was seen only a few times. Antigen specificity is unknown. Staining for CD45RO/CCR7/CD25/CD127/CD95/CD27 allowed sorting of CD4+ naive, central memory, regulatory and stem cell-like memory cells. The investigators reverse transcribed all of the isolated RNA, so they sequenced expressed TCRB transcripts. The data were produced by immunoSEQ multiplex PCR, yet TCRdb's version contains in-frame clones alone and is incomplete. This sample has roughly 450,000 clones, with approximately 10% found just once. Findings and caveats of the study: When cDNA is sequenced, cells with high TCR expression could be over-represented. Shorter TCRB CDR3s, moderately but significantly so, marked every one of the four CD4+ subsets in Type 1 diabetes patients. The study found fewer insertions and more deletions at VDJ junctions in type 1 diabetes patients.

The V end lost 0 bases, the J end lost 9 bases, and 16 bases lay between the germline ends. Germline loops: CDR1 SGHDT, CDR2 YYEEEE. There are 15 residues in the CDR3. Material for sequencing was naive CD4+ T cells from blood. The chain employs TRBV5-6 and TRBJ2-1; D is perhaps TRBD1 (5 bases). The TCR comes from a woman younger than 30 in good health. The CDR3 DNA sequence: TGTGCCAGCAGCTTGGTAGGGGTCGAGCCGGGTGAGCAGTTCTTC. Protein sequence: CASSLVGVEPGEQFF.